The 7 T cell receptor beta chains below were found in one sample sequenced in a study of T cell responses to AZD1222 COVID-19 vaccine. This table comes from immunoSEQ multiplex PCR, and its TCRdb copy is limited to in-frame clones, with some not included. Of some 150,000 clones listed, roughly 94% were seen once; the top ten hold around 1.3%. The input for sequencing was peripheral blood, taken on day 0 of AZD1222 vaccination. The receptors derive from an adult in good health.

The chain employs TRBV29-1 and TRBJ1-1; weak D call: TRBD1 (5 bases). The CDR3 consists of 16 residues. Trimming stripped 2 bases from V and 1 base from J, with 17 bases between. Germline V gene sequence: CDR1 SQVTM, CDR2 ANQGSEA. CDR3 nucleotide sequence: TGCAGCGTTGAACAGGCAGGGCTTGGGGCGAACACTGAAGCTTTCTTT. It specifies CSVEQAGLGANTEAFF.

The CDR3 coding sequence is TGTGCCAGCTCCCAGGGGCGGAACACTGAAGCTTTCTTT. Amino acid sequence: CASSQGRNTEAFF. The V gene is TRBV18, the J gene TRBJ1-1, with D perhaps TRBD1 (6 bases). V was trimmed by 6 bases and J by 1 base, leaving 9 bases between them. The CDR3 is 13 amino acids. Germline V gene sequence: CDR1 KGHSH, CDR2 LQKENI.

The DNA of the CDR3 is TGTGCCAGCTCACCATCTGGCCTCGACGGCAACAATGAGCAGTTCTTC. Translated: CASSPSGLDGNNEQFF. The chain carries TRBV18 and TRBJ2-1; D is undetermined. This CDR3 spans 16 amino acids. Looked up from germline, CDR1 is KGHSH and CDR2 is LQKENI. V was trimmed by 2 bases and J by 5 bases, leaving 16 bases between them.

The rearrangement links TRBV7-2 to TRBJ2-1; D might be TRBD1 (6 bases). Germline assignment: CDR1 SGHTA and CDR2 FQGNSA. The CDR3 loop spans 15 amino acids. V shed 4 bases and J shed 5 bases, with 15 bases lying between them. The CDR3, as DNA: TGTGCCAGCAGCTCCCCCTTGCAGGGGAACAATGAGCAGTTCTTC. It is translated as CASSSPLQGNNEQFF. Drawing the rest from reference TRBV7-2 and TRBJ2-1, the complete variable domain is GAGVSQSPSNKVTEKGKDVELRCDPISGHTALYWYRQSLGQGLEFLIYFQGNSAPDKSGLPSDRFSAERTGGSVSTLTIQRTQQEDSAVYLCASSSPLQGNNEQFFGPGTRLTVL.

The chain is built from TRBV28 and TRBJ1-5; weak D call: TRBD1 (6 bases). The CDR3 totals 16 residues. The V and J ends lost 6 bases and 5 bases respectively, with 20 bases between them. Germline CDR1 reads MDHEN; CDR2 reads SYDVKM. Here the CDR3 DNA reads TGTGCCAGCAGACAGAACAGGGAAATATGGTATCAGCCCCAGCATTTT. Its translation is CASRQNREIWYQPQHF.

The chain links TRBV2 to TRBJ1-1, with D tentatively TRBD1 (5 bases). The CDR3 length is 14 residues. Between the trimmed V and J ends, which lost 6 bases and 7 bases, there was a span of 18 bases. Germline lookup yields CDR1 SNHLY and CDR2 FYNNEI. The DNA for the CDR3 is TGTGCCAGCAGCGAGGGGCTGTCCGGGTATGAAGCTTTCTTT. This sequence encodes CASSEGLSGYEAFF. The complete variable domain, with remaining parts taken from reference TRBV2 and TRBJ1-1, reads EPEVTQTPSHQVTQMGQEVILRCVPISNHLYFYWYRQILGQKVEFLVSFYNNEISEKSEIFDDQFSVERPDGSNFTLKIRSTKLEDSAMYFCASSEGLSGYEAFFGQGTRLTVV.

The CDR3 is CATETGVGYGYTF. CDR3 bases: TGTGCCACGGAGACAGGGGTAGGCTATGGCTACACCTTC. V gene TRBV6-6 combines with J gene TRBJ1-2, with TRBD1 matching over 8 bases. The CDR3 runs to 13 residues. Looked up from germline, CDR1 is MNHNY and CDR2 is SVGAGI (reference sequence). V was pared by 10 bases and J by 4 bases, with 8 bases of the junction left unmatched.